This TCR beta chain was identified during a study of T cells after posttransplantation cyclophosphamide. Study-wide points: Donor-recipient repertoire similarity was low at 1-2 months, rising over year one. TRB clonality was highly associated with recipient CMV seropositivity and reactivation. Blood and skin or GI T cell repertoires showed limited TRB overlap.

Cells defined as naive were viable CD3+CD4+ or CD3+CD8+ and CCR7+CD45RA+CD45RO-CD95-CD27+CD28+. J lost 3 bases, V lost 4 bases, and 8 bases had no gene match. The CDR3 loop spans 15 amino acids. The germline V gene encodes CDR1 SGDLS and CDR2 YYNGEE. Data came from immunoSEQ multiplex PCR; TCRdb stores just in-frame clones and leaves some out. The table has about 16,000 clones, roughly 92% seen once; the top ten hold more than 0.25%. About this clone: As yet, its antigen is unknown.

The sequence was obtained from a woman in her forties or fifties in good health and a related stem cell transplant donor. The chain carries TRBV9 and TRBJ2-7; 9 bases align to TRBD1. Sequenced sample: naive CD4+ T cells sorted from blood. CDR3 region: CASSSGQGDYYEQYF. CDR3 coding DNA: TGTGCCAGCAGCTCGGGACAGGGAGATTACTACGAGCAGTACTTC.